One sample yielded the 20 T cell receptor beta chains listed below, sequenced in a study of T cell repertoires in cytomegalovirus infection. In TCRdb, the reads were re-called with MiXCR into one record per CDR3 protein. The data hold 250,000 to 300,000 distinct CDR3 sequences, with about 15% observed a single time. The sequencing input was CD8+ T cells from PBMCs. The receptors originated from a human donor in good health (CMV status not recorded). Some clones in this sample may be carry-over from other donors' samples.

This clonotype has just a few counts. This chain connects TRBV20-1 to TRBJ1-2; possible D gene TRBD1, 6 bases. The CDR3 is 16 amino acids. Germline lookup yields CDR1 DFQATT and CDR2 SNEGSKA (reference sequence). Trimming left V 1 base short and J 8 bases short, with 23 bases between. CDR3: CSARGAGQPLTMGYTF. The CDR3 nucleotides read TGCAGTGCTAGAGGGGCCGGACAGCCTCTAACTATGGGCTACACCTTC.

This clonotype occurred many times. The chain employs TRBV7-2 and TRBJ1-2, with D hard to call. The V end lost 1 base, the J end lost 6 bases, and 12 bases lay between the germline ends. CDR1 is SGHTA, CDR2 FQGNSA, per germline. This CDR3 is 14 amino acids long. The CDR3 sequence: CASSLGPNPHGYTF. CDR3 sequence (DNA): TGTGCCAGCAGCTTAGGACCAAACCCACATGGCTACACCTTC.

The rearrangement links TRBV11-2 to TRBJ2-3, with 8 nucleotides matching TRBD1. J lost 3 bases, V lost 3 bases, and 8 bases had no gene match. The CDR3 length is 16 residues. CDR1 is SGHAT, CDR2 FQNNGV, per germline. For the CDR3, the DNA is TGTGCCAGCAGCTTCAGGGGGCGCTTAAGAACAGATACGCAGTATTTT. This sequence encodes CASSFRGRLRTDTQYF.

Ten or more counts support this clonotype. This sequence joins TRBV7-9 and TRBJ1-6; 8 bases line up with TRBD1. Germline CDR1 is SEHNR and CDR2 is FQNEAQ (reference sequence). The CDR3 extends over 19 amino acids. The junction had 7 bases not matched to a gene; V was cut back by 0 bases and J by 0 bases. The CDR3 loop is CASSLAWTGQSSYNSPLHF. The CDR3 bases are TGTGCCAGCAGCTTAGCCTGGACAGGGCAAAGCTCCTATAATTCACCCCTCCACTTT.

At least ten counts were recorded for this clonotype. CDR3 in amino acids: CASSLDGTGGHQPQHF. As DNA, the CDR3 is TGTGCCAGCAGCTTAGACGGGACAGGGGGACATCAGCCCCAGCATTTT. The gene calls are TRBV7-8 and TRBJ1-5; 11 bases agree with TRBD1. V lost 1 base and J lost 5; bases outside the gene matches: 4. The CDR3 runs to 16 residues. Germline assignment: CDR1 SGHVS and CDR2 FQNEAQ.

This clonotype was seen only a few times. The chain employs TRBV5-5 and TRBJ2-1, with D possibly matching TRBD2 (7 bases). V dropped 4 bases and J dropped 9 bases, with 17 bases sitting between them. CDR3 size: 14 residues. Germline CDR1 is SGHKS and CDR2 is YYEKEE (reference sequence). CDR3 DNA: TGTGCCAGCAGCCGGAGTTGGGGGGGCGTTGAGCAGTTCTTC. Encoded protein: CASSRSWGGVEQFF.

This clonotype appeared many times. In nucleotides, the CDR3 is TGCAGTGCTAGAAAGACTAGCGGGGAGAACAATGAGCAGTTCTTC. This translates into CSARKTSGENNEQFF. This chain connects TRBV20-1 to TRBJ2-1, with 11 bases lining up with TRBD2. The CDR3 loop spans 15 amino acids. V dropped 2 bases and J dropped 5; count of bases not matched to a gene: 5. The germline gives CDR1 DFQATT, CDR2 SNEGSKA (reference sequence).

The rearrangement uses TRBV12-3 or TRBV12-4 and TRBJ2-7; maybe TRBD1 (6 bases). Trimming left V 6 bases short and J 6 bases short, with 18 bases between. The CDR3 has 14 amino acids. CDR3 DNA: TGTGCCAGCAGCCCAACACAAACAGGGAGCGAGCAGTACTTC. Translation gives CASSPTQTGSEQYF.

Many counts were recorded for this clonotype. The chain links TRBV7-2 to TRBJ2-3, with TRBD2 matching over 9 bases. The CDR3 extends over 17 amino acids. Germline CDR1 is SGHTA and CDR2 is FQGNSA. The ends lost 1 base at V and 0 bases at J; junction bases unmatched: 5. The CDR3 loop is CASSLESSGESTDTQYF. DNA for the CDR3: TGTGCCAGCAGCTTAGAGTCTAGCGGGGAAAGCACAGATACGCAGTATTTT.

This clonotype was seen at least ten times. The chain uses TRBV4-1 and TRBJ2-7; tentatively, D is TRBD1 (5 bases). The CDR3 covers 18 residues. From germline, CDR1 is MGHRA and CDR2 YSYEKL. V lost 0 bases to trimming and J lost 0 bases, with 18 bases between them. CDR3 sequence (DNA): TGCGCCAGCAGCCAAGATGGTCTAGTGGGGCGCCTCTCCTACGAGCAGTACTTC. Protein: CASSQDGLVGRLSYEQYF.

The chain recombines TRBV9 with TRBJ2-1; TRBD1 aligns across 9 bases. The CDR3 totals 15 residues. With V trimmed by 0 bases and J by 7 bases, 5 bases remained unmatched. CDR1 is SGDLS, CDR2 YYNGEE, per germline. The CDR3 protein is CASSVGGTGRNEQFF. CDR3 nucleotide sequence: TGTGCCAGCAGCGTAGGCGGGACAGGGCGGAATGAGCAGTTCTTC.

V is TRBV6-6 and J is TRBJ1-5; no clear D gene. Germline V CDR1 and CDR2: MNHNY, SVGAGI (reference sequence). V gave up 0 bases and J gave up 0 bases, with 6 bases separating them. This CDR3 spans 15 amino acids. CDR3 coding DNA: TGTGCCAGCAGTTACTCGAGGGATAGCAATCAGCCCCAGCATTTT. Amino acids: CASSYSRDSNQPQHF.

This clonotype showed up many times. The genes are TRBV7-9 and TRBJ2-7; D might be TRBD1 or TRBD2, each matching 5 bases. The V gene's germline CDR1 is SEHNR and CDR2 FQNEAQ (reference sequence). The CDR3 sequence is 16 residues long. The V end was cut by 1 base, the J end by 3 bases, with 16 bases between. Written as DNA, the CDR3 is TGTGCCAGCAGCTTAGTACGAGGGTTTCAGGGCTACGAGCAGTACTTC. Translating it yields CASSLVRGFQGYEQYF. The full variable domain, in which reference TRBV7-9 and TRBJ2-7 provide the parts outside the CDR3, is DTGVSQNPRHKITKRGQNVTFRCDPISEHNRLYWYRQTLGQGPEFLTYFQNEAQLEKSRLLSDRFSAERPKGSFSTLEIQRTEQGDSAMYLCASSLVRGFQGYEQYFGPGTRLTVT.

The chain couples TRBV28 to TRBJ2-1; no reliable D call. The V end was cut by 6 bases, the J end by 1 base, with 25 bases between. Germline-derived CDR1 and CDR2 are MDHEN and SYDVKM. There are 19 residues in the CDR3. CDR3 in amino acids: CASSAHSHGLGRSYNEQFF. CDR3 coding DNA: TGTGCCAGCAGCGCCCATTCACACGGGTTGGGTAGGTCCTACAATGAGCAGTTCTTC.

This chain joins TRBV6-6 and TRBJ2-5; D is unclear. Trimming took 5 bases from V and 4 from J, leaving 8 bases between them. Germline V gene lookup returns CDR1 MNHNY and CDR2 SVGAGI (reference sequence). CDR3 length equals 12 residues. The CDR3 DNA sequence: TGTGCCAGCAGTGACGGGCGAGAGACCCAGTACTTC. Translated, it gives CASSDGRETQYF.

CDR3 in amino acids: CASSSPQGAPGTEAFF. CDR3 in DNA: TGTGCCAGCAGTTCCCCCCAAGGGGCCCCTGGGACTGAAGCTTTCTTT. V gene TRBV6-2 or TRBV6-3 combines with J gene TRBJ1-1, with D possibly matching TRBD1 (5 bases). The length of the CDR3 is 16 residues. The germline V gene encodes CDR1 MNHEY and CDR2 SVGEGT. Trimming pared 4 bases from V and 5 bases from J, leaving 20 bases between.

This clonotype was counted only a few times. The V gene is TRBV27, the J gene TRBJ1-2; no reliable D call. Trimming removed 3 bases from V and 2 bases from J, with 16 bases in between. The CDR3 is 16 residues long. CDR1 and CDR2 from the germline V gene are MNHEY and SMNVEV (reference sequence). CDR3 DNA sequence: TGTGCCAGCAGTTTCGCCTCTAAAGTTCCGAACTATGGCTACACCTTC. Protein: CASSFASKVPNYGYTF.

This rearrangement joins TRBV7-2 to TRBJ2-7; maybe TRBD2 (5 bases). The germline V gene encodes CDR1 SGHTA and CDR2 FQGNSA. CDR3 length: 13 amino acids. The V gene lost 8 bases and the J gene lost 5 bases, with 16 bases spanning the gap. The CDR3 nucleotides are TGTGCCAGCTCCACCCGGGGAATCGACGAGCAGTACTTC. Its protein is CASSTRGIDEQYF.

This clonotype was detected many times. The chain combines TRBV5-1 with TRBJ1-4; tentatively, D is TRBD1 (5 bases). Trimming took off 4 bases at V and 8 bases at J, with 18 bases between the two ends. CDR1 is SGHRS and CDR2 is YFSETQ in the germline V gene. The CDR3 spans 15 residues. The chain's CDR3 is CASSPWDSGREKLFF. CDR3 bases: TGCGCCAGCAGCCCCTGGGACTCGGGCCGGGAAAAACTGTTTTTT.

The V and J genes are TRBV5-1 and TRBJ2-3, with a tentative D call TRBD2 (5 bases). Germline CDR1 is SGHRS and CDR2 is YFSETQ. The CDR3 totals 15 residues. Between the trimmed V and J ends, which lost 4 bases and 5 bases, there was a span of 17 bases. The chain's CDR3 is CASSAEGPTGDTQYF. The CDR3 nucleotides are TGCGCCAGCAGCGCCGAGGGTCCGACCGGAGATACGCAGTATTTT.